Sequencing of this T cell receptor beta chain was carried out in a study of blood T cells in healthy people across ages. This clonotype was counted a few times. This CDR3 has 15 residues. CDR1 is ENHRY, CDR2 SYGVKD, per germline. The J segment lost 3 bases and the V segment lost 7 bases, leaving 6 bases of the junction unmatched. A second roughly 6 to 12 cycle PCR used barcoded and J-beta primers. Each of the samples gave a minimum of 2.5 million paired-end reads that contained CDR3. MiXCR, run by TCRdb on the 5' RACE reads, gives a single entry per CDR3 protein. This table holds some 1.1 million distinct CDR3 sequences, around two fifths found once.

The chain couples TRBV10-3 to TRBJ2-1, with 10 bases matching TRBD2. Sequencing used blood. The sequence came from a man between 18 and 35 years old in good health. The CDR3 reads CAINATSGHYNEQFF. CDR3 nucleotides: TGTGCCATCAACGCGACTAGCGGGCACTACAATGAGCAGTTCTTC.